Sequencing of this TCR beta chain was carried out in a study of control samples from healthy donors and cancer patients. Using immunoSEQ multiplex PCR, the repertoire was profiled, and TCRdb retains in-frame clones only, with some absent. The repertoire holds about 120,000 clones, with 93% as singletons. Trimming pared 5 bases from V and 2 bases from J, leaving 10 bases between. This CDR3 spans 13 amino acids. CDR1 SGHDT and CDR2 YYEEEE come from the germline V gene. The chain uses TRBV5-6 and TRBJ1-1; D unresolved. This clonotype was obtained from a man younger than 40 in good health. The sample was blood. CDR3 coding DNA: TGTGCCAGCAGTACACAGAAAAACACTGAAGCTTTCTTT. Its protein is CASSTQKNTEAFF.